One sample yielded the 21 T cell receptor beta chains listed below, sequenced in a study of blood T cells in healthy people across ages. A second roughly 6 to 12 cycle PCR used barcoded and J-beta primers. TCRdb processed the 5' RACE reads anew with MiXCR; each CDR3 protein has one entry. Here the sample spans under 2,000,000 distinct CDR3 sequences, around half being singletons. Sequencing input: blood. The receptors were sampled from a woman in her forties in good health.

This chain links TRBV4-3 with TRBJ1-2; D is undetermined. This CDR3 spans 15 amino acids. CDR1 is LGHNA, CDR2 YSLEER, per germline. The V and J ends lost 3 bases and 4 bases respectively, with 15 bases between them. As DNA, the CDR3 is TGCGCCAGCAGCCAGGGAATCCCGGGTGGCTATGGCTACACCTTC. It encodes CASSQGIPGGYGYTF.

This clonotype was observed a few times. The J gene is TRBJ1-4, the V gene TRBV7-9; D call uncertain. The germline V gene has CDR1 SEHNR and CDR2 FQNEAQ (reference sequence). This CDR3 spans 14 amino acids. Trimming shortened V by 6 bases and J by 3 bases, and 11 bases separated the two germline ends. CDR3 amino acids: CASSVGAANEKLFF. The CDR3 DNA follows: TGTGCCAGCAGTGTGGGCGCGGCTAATGAAAAACTGTTTTTT.

The chain links TRBV20-1 to TRBJ2-1; 12 nucleotides agree with TRBD2. Judging by the DNA end, TRBJ2-7 fits better; the J call may be wrong. Germline V lookup: CDR1 DFQATT, CDR2 SNEGSKA (reference sequence). The CDR3 totals 19 residues. This chain's CDR3 is CSARLTSGGPKTSYNEQYF. CDR3 bases: TGCAGTGCTAGGCTGACTAGCGGGGGCCCAAAAACCTCCTACAATGAGCAGTACTTC.

This clonotype was counted between two and nine times. The V call is TRBV14, the J call TRBJ2-5; D gene ambiguous. The V end was cut by 1 base, the J end by 5 bases, with 11 bases between. This CDR3 spans 14 amino acids. Germline V gene sequence: CDR1 SGHDN, CDR2 FVKESK. The CDR3 DNA reads TGTGCCAGCAGCCAAGGGAATCTCGCTGAGACCCAGTACTTC. The encoded protein is CASSQGNLAETQYF.

In its sample, this clonotype was seen once. V and J are TRBV6-2 or TRBV6-3 and TRBJ2-3, with a weak D call TRBD2 (6 bases). In germline, CDR1 is MNHEY, CDR2 SVGEGT. The CDR3 contains 16 residues. The V gene lost 6 bases and the J gene lost 0 bases, with 16 bases spanning the gap. The CDR3 nucleotides are TGTGCCAGCAGAGCTCTAAGCGGGTGGAGCACAGATACGCAGTATTTT. As protein: CASRALSGWSTDTQYF.

The rearrangement uses TRBV9 and TRBJ2-1; 8 bases line up with TRBD2. Trimming cost V 4 bases and J 5 bases; bases outside gene matches: 11. This CDR3 comprises 16 residues. The V gene's germline CDR1 is SGDLS and CDR2 YYNGEE. The CDR3 DNA reads as TGTGCCAGCAGCCAACCAACTAGCGGAGTAAACAATGAGCAGTTCTTC. Protein: CASSQPTSGVNNEQFF.

In this sample, this clonotype turned up once. This sequence joins TRBV12-3 or TRBV12-4 and TRBJ2-3; maybe TRBD1 (5 bases). The CDR3 totals 15 residues. V was clipped by 5 bases and J by 2 bases, with 14 bases between them. CDR3 DNA: TGTGCCAGCAGTCAGCCGGACACGGCCACAGATACGCAGTATTTT. This translates into CASSQPDTATDTQYF.

This clonotype has more than one count but fewer than ten. This chain links TRBV7-2 with TRBJ2-3; 12 positions agree with TRBD2. This CDR3 region has 16 residues. The V gene's germline CDR1 is SGHTA and CDR2 FQGNSA. V gave up 4 bases and J gave up 4 bases; unmatched junction bases: 6. This CDR3 reads CASSSNLAGGADTQYF. The CDR3 nucleotides are TGTGCCAGCAGCTCCAATCTAGCGGGGGGGGCAGATACGCAGTATTTT.

The V and J genes are TRBV20-1 and TRBJ2-1, with no clear D. Germline V gives CDR1 DFQATT, CDR2 SNEGSKA (reference sequence). The CDR3 loop spans 12 amino acids. Trimming stripped 6 bases from V and 6 bases from J, with 12 bases between. This CDR3 is CSASRVGNEQFF. The CDR3 DNA follows: TGCAGTGCCTCCCGTGTGGGCAATGAGCAGTTCTTC.

This clonotype was seen more than once but under ten times. The chain joins TRBV7-2 to TRBJ2-5; D is unresolved. V was trimmed by 5 bases and J by 5 bases, leaving 9 bases between them. The CDR3 consists of 12 residues. The germline V gene has CDR1 SGHTA and CDR2 FQGNSA. CDR3 sequence reads: CASSPLPETQYF. CDR3 DNA: TGTGCCAGCAGCCCCCTTCCGGAGACCCAGTACTTC.

V usage is TRBV20-1 and J usage is TRBJ1-3, with 8 bases aligning to TRBD1. The germline gives CDR1 DFQATT, CDR2 SNEGSKA (reference sequence). The CDR3 loop spans 14 amino acids. V trimming: 2 bases; J trimming: 2 bases; junction bases outside the gene matches: 2. CDR3 residues: CSARKQGAGNTIYF. CDR3 bases: TGCAGTGCTAGAAAACAGGGGGCTGGAAACACCATATATTTT.

The V and J genes are TRBV6-5 and TRBJ2-4; either TRBD1 or TRBD2 may supply D (5 bases each). The V gene's germline CDR1 is MNHEY and CDR2 SVGAGI. The CDR3 runs to 15 residues. V lost 0 bases, J lost 4 bases, and 10 bases lay in between. The CDR3 nucleotides are TGTGCCAGCAGTTACTCTGTCGGGGCGAAAAACATTCAGTACTTC. Its translation: CASSYSVGAKNIQYF.

V usage is TRBV5-8 and J usage is TRBJ1-2; D is unclear. V was trimmed by 3 bases and J by 2 bases, leaving 11 bases between them. This CDR3 has 14 amino acids. The germline V gene has CDR1 SGHTS and CDR2 YDEGEE. CDR3 residues: CASSYTSLNYGYTF. CDR3 in DNA: TGTGCCAGCAGCTATACCAGCTTAAACTATGGCTACACCTTC.

V is TRBV28 and J is TRBJ1-1; no definite D call. The germline V gene encodes CDR1 MDHEN and CDR2 SYDVKM. V dropped 1 base and J dropped 0 bases, with 9 bases sitting between them. The CDR3 loop spans 15 amino acids. Written as DNA, the CDR3 is TGTGCCAGCAGTTTATTGTGGGGATTGAACACTGAAGCTTTCTTT. Its translation is CASSLLWGLNTEAFF.

The chain couples TRBV4-3 to TRBJ1-1; tentatively, D is TRBD1 (6 bases). Germline V gene lookup returns CDR1 LGHNA and CDR2 YSLEER. This CDR3 spans 16 amino acids. Trimming removed 1 base from V and 0 bases from J, with 12 bases in between. CDR3 bases: TGCGCCAGCAGCCAAGCCTTCGGGACACTGAACACTGAAGCTTTCTTT. It codes for CASSQAFGTLNTEAFF.

The chain couples TRBV20-1 to TRBJ2-5; 8 nucleotides agree with TRBD2. Per germline, CDR1 DFQATT and CDR2 SNEGSKA (reference sequence). This CDR3 has 15 residues. Trimming took 3 bases from V and 1 from J; bases not matched to a gene: 7. The CDR3 DNA follows: TGCAGTGCTAGCCGCCTGACTAGCGCCCAAGAGACCCAGTACTTC. Amino acids: CSASRLTSAQETQYF.

The chain carries TRBV6-6 and TRBJ2-1; the D gene is possibly TRBD2 (6 bases). The V gene lost 6 bases and the J gene lost 9 bases, with 18 bases spanning the gap. The CDR3 runs to 14 residues. Germline V CDR1 and CDR2: MNHNY, SVGAGI (reference sequence). CDR3 region: CASRETASDPEQFF. The CDR3 DNA follows: TGTGCCAGCAGGGAGACAGCTAGCGACCCTGAGCAGTTCTTC.

The chain has TRBV6-1 and TRBJ2-4; 15 bases line up with TRBD2. The end of the DNA fits TRBJ2-7 better, so the J call may be wrong. The length of the CDR3 is 17 residues. Germline lookup yields CDR1 MNHNS and CDR2 SASEGT. The CDR3 DNA reads as TGTGCCAGCAGCCCCCGAGGACTAGCGGGGGGGCTCAGCGAGCAGTACTTC. Amino acid sequence: CASSPRGLAGGLSEQYF.

This chain links TRBV9 with TRBJ2-1, with TRBD2 matching 12 bases. V dropped 5 bases and J dropped 5; count of bases not matched to a gene: 11. CDR3 length: 17 amino acids. The germline V gene has CDR1 SGDLS and CDR2 YYNGEE. CDR3 coding DNA: TGTGCCAGCAGAGGCACTAGCGGGGGGAATAAAAACAATGAGCAGTTCTTC. This sequence encodes CASRGTSGGNKNNEQFF.

The chain is built from TRBV29-1 and TRBJ1-2; D is undetermined. V lost 0 bases to trimming and J lost 6 bases, with 11 bases between them. The CDR3 extends over 13 amino acids. Germline values: CDR1 SQVTM, CDR2 ANQGSEA. In DNA, the CDR3 is TGCAGCGTTGAAGAGGGCGCCGGCGATGGCTACACCTTC. Its protein product is CSVEEGAGDGYTF.

The rearrangement links TRBV7-9 to TRBJ2-7; D may be TRBD1 (6 bases). Trimming left V 5 bases short and J 2 bases short, with 16 bases between. Germline assignment: CDR1 SEHNR and CDR2 FQNEAQ (reference sequence). There are 15 residues in the CDR3. The chain's CDR3 is CASSQTGTLAYEQYF. The CDR3 DNA reads TGTGCCAGCAGCCAGACCGGGACATTGGCCTACGAGCAGTACTTC.